This T cell receptor beta chain was retrieved from a study of blood T cells in healthy people across ages. Overall study context: Template switching picked up about one barcoded beta molecule for each two T cells. Study observations and caveats: Compared with aged donors, long-lived donors showed fewer expanded clones, suggesting selection.

Total RNA extracted from each sample amounted to at least 5 micrograms. It was with a sample-barcoded 5' primer and a J-beta primer mix that a second PCR of roughly 7 to 12 cycles was run. TCRdb reprocessed the 5' RACE reads with MiXCR, giving one entry per CDR3 protein. There are 600,000 to 1,000,000 distinct CDR3 sequences in the sample; roughly 50% occur only once, and roughly 22% lies in the top ten. This clonotype appeared a single time. Its target is not known. The sequencing input was blood. The clonotype was recovered from a man aged 30-40 years in good health.

The CDR3 coding sequence is TGCAGCGCCGACCGGACAGGGGGGTCCGATACGCAGTATTTT. Protein product: CSADRTGGSDTQYF. This chain connects TRBV29-1 to TRBJ2-3; 10 nucleotides agree with TRBD1. The V segment lost 7 bases and the J segment 6 bases; nucleotides outside the gene matches: 10. The CDR3 runs to 14 residues. Germline-derived CDR1 and CDR2 are SQVTM and ANQGSEA.